This T cell receptor beta chain was documented in a study of T cells in Graves' hyperthyroidism and ophthalmopathy. A note on this clonotype: The antigen is not known.

General observations from the study: The model forecast ophthalmopathy, anticipating it by a median approximately 6 months before onset. Most thyroid clonotypes that were expanded above 0.001 also turned up in blood.

Exclusion followed for patients with uncontrolled infection, other autoimmune disease, pregnancy or lactation. Authors of the study amplified TCR beta CDR3 regions from RNA transcripts. HTBI primers were the set used in a first-round RT-PCR of the TCR CDR3. TCRdb used MiXCR to reprocess the multiplex PCR reads, holding one entry per CDR3 protein. The sample records hundreds of thousands of distinct CDR3 sequences, 25% to 30% being singletons. This TCR was sampled from a man aged 40-49 years with Graves' hyperthyroidism that later progressed to Graves' ophthalmopathy. Sample: blood.

CDR3 sequence reads: CASSPRITSSPNTGELFF. The CDR3 DNA sequence: TGTGCCAGCAGCCCCCGAATCACGAGTTCACCGAACACCGGGGAGCTGTTTTTT. The V gene is TRBV12-3 or TRBV12-4, the J gene TRBJ2-2; the D is unclear. This CDR3 has 18 residues. The germline V and J ends were trimmed by 6 bases and 0 bases, with 20 bases remaining between them.